What follows are 2 T cell receptor beta chains derived from one specimen sequenced in a study of blood T cell repertoires in COVID-19. Clones were sequenced by immunoSEQ multiplex PCR, and TCRdb holds only the in-frame ones, with some missing. The profile shows 100,000 to 150,000 clones, more than 90% of them singletons. Material: peripheral blood. These receptors all come from a man aged 55 to 70 with COVID-19, enrolled during active disease.

The chain links TRBV5-1 to TRBJ2-7; 9 bases agree with TRBD2. Germline-derived CDR1 and CDR2 are SGHRS and YFSETQ. V trimming: 7 bases; J trimming: 6 bases; junction bases outside the gene matches: 17. This CDR3 region has 16 residues. The CDR3 loop is CASGLGFGGRAGEQYF. CDR3 nucleotide sequence: TGCGCCAGCGGCCTAGGGTTCGGCGGGAGGGCTGGCGAGCAGTACTTC.

The rearrangement uses TRBV6-5 and TRBJ2-2, with D perhaps matching TRBD2 (5 bases). Trimming left V 10 bases short and J 6 bases short, with 9 bases between. CDR1 MNHEY and CDR2 SVGAGI come from the germline V gene. This CDR3 spans 11 amino acids. CDR3 nucleotide sequence: TGTGCCACCCGGGGTCCCGGGGAGCTGTTTTTT. It yields the protein CATRGPGELFF.